This T cell receptor beta chain was documented in a study of blood T cell repertoires in COVID-19. Study overall: Sources were T cells, B-cell-depleted T cells, or PBMCs; the material itself was cDNA or gDNA.

The table came from immunoSEQ multiplex PCR; TCRdb's copy has only in-frame clones and leaves some out. The sample includes around 140,000 clones, approximately 80% seen only once; the top ten take about 8.4%. After removal of 4 bases from V and 7 bases from J, the junction contained 12 bases not matched to a gene. This CDR3 is 17 amino acids long. The germline V gene encodes CDR1 SGHRS and CDR2 YFSETQ. This chain joins TRBV5-1 and TRBJ2-1; 12 bases align to TRBD2. Material for sequencing was peripheral blood. The sequence came from a woman in her fifties or sixties with active or convalescent COVID-19. The CDR3, as DNA: TGCGCCAGCAGCCCAATTCAGACTAGCGGGAGAGAGAATGAGCAGTTCTTC. Residues: CASSPIQTSGRENEQFF.